Below are 25 T cell receptor beta chains sequenced from a single sample in a study of T-cell memory formation after mild COVID-19. From the 5' RACE reads, TCRdb called clonotypes with MiXCR, one entry per CDR3 protein. The sample has around 300,000 distinct CDR3 sequences, 8.2% seen once. The material sequenced was PBMCs or a T cell subset sorted from them (not recorded which). All receptors come from a man between 18 and 35 years old who had mild COVID-19 (a few samples of this study predate the infection). Cell type and time point are not known.

This rearrangement joins TRBV6-5 to TRBJ1-4, with 9 bases identical to TRBD1. CDR3 length: 15 residues. V lost 7 bases to trimming and J lost 8 bases; unmatched junction nucleotides: 11. Germline V lookup: CDR1 MNHEY, CDR2 SVGAGI. CDR3: CASTRTGGAWEKLFF. CDR3 coding DNA: TGTGCCAGCACCCGAACAGGGGGCGCTTGGGAAAAACTGTTTTTT.

The chain joins TRBV2 to TRBJ1-1; TRBD1 might be the D (5 bases). This CDR3 has 18 amino acids. The V gene's germline CDR1 is SNHLY and CDR2 FYNNEI. V lost 2 bases and J 0 bases, leaving 19 bases between the germline ends. Written as DNA, the CDR3 is TGTGCCAGCAGTGAACAGAACCCAAACGGGGCGGTGAACACTGAAGCTTTCTTT. It is translated as CASSEQNPNGAVNTEAFF.

The chain couples TRBV7-7 to TRBJ2-7; 10 nucleotides line up with TRBD1. This CDR3 spans 15 amino acids. Germline values: CDR1 SSHAT, CDR2 FNYEAQ (reference sequence). V lost 5 bases, J lost 0 bases, and 4 bases stayed unmatched. The CDR3 region is CASSPRTGGSYEQYF. CDR3 bases: TGTGCCAGCAGCCCTCGGACAGGGGGCTCCTACGAGCAGTACTTC.

Ten or more counts support this clonotype. The CDR3 region has the DNA TGTGCCAGCAGTCGTACAGCGTCGAACTCTGGAAACACCATATATTTT. As protein: CASSRTASNSGNTIYF. This sequence joins TRBV6-5 and TRBJ1-3; no firm D call. The CDR3 extends over 16 amino acids. With 5 bases removed from V and 0 bases from J, the gap between germline ends came to 14 bases. CDR1 and CDR2 (germline): MNHEY, SVGAGI.

This clonotype has more than one count but fewer than ten. The V gene is TRBV5-8, the J gene TRBJ2-1, with D possibly being TRBD2 (5 bases). The ends were cut back, 2 bases at V and 9 bases at J, with 12 bases in the middle. From germline, CDR1 is SGHTS and CDR2 YDEGEE. The CDR3 loop spans 13 amino acids. Written as DNA, the CDR3 is TGTGCCAGCAGCTTCGGTGGAAGCGGTGAGCAGTTCTTC. Its protein product is CASSFGGSGEQFF.

This clonotype was seen a handful of times. V gene TRBV6-2 or TRBV6-3 combines with J gene TRBJ2-7; possibly TRBD2 for D (7 bases). With 0 bases removed from V and 3 bases from J, the gap between germline ends came to 12 bases. Per germline, CDR1 MNHEY and CDR2 SVGEGT. The length of the CDR3 is 15 residues. CDR3 residues: CASSYSSGGHYEQYF. The CDR3 DNA sequence: TGTGCCAGCAGTTACTCTTCGGGGGGCCACTACGAGCAGTACTTC.

The table lists this clonotype with a few counts. The genes are TRBV4-3 and TRBJ2-3, with a tentative D call TRBD2 (6 bases). The length of the CDR3 is 17 residues. V lost 0 bases and J 4 bases, leaving 17 bases between the germline ends. In germline, CDR1 is LGHNA, CDR2 YSLEER. The CDR3 region is CASSQDRIPREADTQYF. CDR3 nucleotide sequence: TGCGCCAGCAGCCAAGATCGGATCCCTAGGGAGGCAGATACGCAGTATTTT.

This clonotype appeared a few times. The rearrangement uses TRBV7-2 and TRBJ2-1, with D perhaps TRBD2 (5 bases). Trimming took 4 bases from V and 6 from J, leaving 16 bases between them. This CDR3 region has 15 residues. Germline-derived CDR1 and CDR2 are SGHTA and FQGNSA. The CDR3: CASSSYGGRGNEQFF. The DNA of the CDR3 is TGTGCCAGCAGCTCTTACGGTGGACGGGGCAATGAGCAGTTCTTC.

The rearrangement links TRBV7-9 to TRBJ1-2; D is undetermined. Germline V gene data show CDR1 as SEHNR and CDR2 as FQNEAQ (reference sequence). Trimming stripped 5 bases from V and 7 bases from J, with 8 bases between. The CDR3 length is 11 residues. CDR3 DNA sequence: TGTGCCAGCAGCACCCCCTCTGGCTACACCTTC. It translates to CASSTPSGYTF.

There are many counts of this clonotype. The J gene is TRBJ2-1, the V gene TRBV7-2; D may be TRBD2 (6 bases). Germline-derived CDR1 and CDR2 are SGHTA and FQGNSA. This CDR3 has 14 residues. V shed 11 bases and J shed 8 bases, with 22 bases lying between them. CDR3 bases: TGTGCCTCAGCAGCTTACGACCCGGGAGATGAGCAGTTCTTC. As protein: CASAAYDPGDEQFF.

The chain joins TRBV29-1 to TRBJ1-1, with D maybe TRBD1 (6 bases). The CDR3 length is 13 residues. Germline CDR1 is SQVTM and CDR2 is ANQGSEA. CDR3 nucleotides: TGCAGTTGGGGACGGGGACAGAACACTGAAGCTTTCTTT. Its translation: CSWGRGQNTEAFF.

This clonotype has just a few counts. V gene TRBV7-2 combines with J gene TRBJ2-7; TRBD1 is a possible D gene (6 bases). V dropped 3 bases and J dropped 0 bases, with 9 bases sitting between them. This CDR3 is 14 amino acids long. CDR1 is SGHTA and CDR2 is FQGNSA in the germline V gene. The CDR3 protein is CASSFAGASYEQYV. The CDR3 DNA follows: TGTGCCAGCAGCTTTGCAGGGGCCTCCTACGAGCAGTACGTC.

J is TRBJ1-4 and V is TRBV29-1; no definite D call. Germline CDR1 is SQVTM and CDR2 is ANQGSEA. Trimming took 7 bases from V and 10 from J, leaving 16 bases between them. This CDR3 has 12 amino acids. The CDR3 loop reads CSAGVGGAKLFF. DNA for the CDR3: TGCAGCGCCGGGGTCGGAGGAGCAAAACTGTTTTTT.

CDR3 protein: CASSQDLAGDYSYEQYF. In DNA form, the CDR3 reads TGCGCCAGCAGCCAAGATCTCGCGGGGGACTACTCCTACGAGCAGTACTTC. The chain uses TRBV4-1 and TRBJ2-7; 7 bases fit TRBD2. Losses at the gene ends were 0 bases for V and 0 bases for J; bases not matched to a gene: 8. Per germline, CDR1 MGHRA and CDR2 YSYEKL. The CDR3 length is 17 residues.

The chain couples TRBV7-3 to TRBJ1-6; D is unresolved. Trimming left V 5 bases short and J 8 bases short, with 13 bases between. The V gene's germline CDR1 is SGHTA and CDR2 FQGTGA. The CDR3 loop spans 14 amino acids. The CDR3 nucleotides are TGTGCCAGCAGCCCCGACCCCACCCATTCACCCCTCCACTTT. It specifies CASSPDPTHSPLHF.

V gene TRBV7-8 combines with J gene TRBJ2-7; D not certain. The CDR3 covers 13 residues. Germline CDR1 SGHVS, CDR2 FQNEAQ. The V end was cut by 3 bases, the J end by 3 bases, with 9 bases between. The CDR3 sequence: CASSFPGDYEQYF. CDR3 sequence (DNA): TGTGCCAGCAGCTTTCCCGGTGACTACGAGCAGTACTTC.

This chain connects TRBV7-2 to TRBJ2-7; no clear D. The CDR3 consists of 13 residues. CDR1 is SGHTA and CDR2 is FQGNSA in the germline V gene. Trimming removed 5 bases from V and 6 bases from J, with 14 bases in between. The CDR3 DNA reads TGTGCCAGCAGCCTCGGGCCCGCGCGCGAGCAGTACTTC. This sequence encodes CASSLGPAREQYF.

This clonotype was counted a few times. The chain uses TRBV2 and TRBJ2-7, with D perhaps TRBD1 (6 bases). The CDR3 has 12 amino acids. Trimming shortened V by 5 bases and J by 6 bases, and 11 bases separated the two germline ends. From germline, CDR1 is SNHLY and CDR2 FYNNEI. The CDR3 DNA sequence: TGTGCCAGCAGTTTACAGGGCTTCGAGCAGTACGTC. Amino acids: CASSLQGFEQYV.

This clonotype was recorded a few times. V gene TRBV6-2 or TRBV6-3 combines with J gene TRBJ2-7; D is perhaps TRBD1 (5 bases). CDR1 MNHEY and CDR2 SVGEGT come from the germline V gene. The CDR3 is made up of 14 amino acids. V lost 2 bases and J 2 bases, leaving 10 bases between the germline ends. The CDR3 DNA sequence: TGTGCCAGCAGTTACAGGGGCGTGACCTACGAGCAGTACTTC. This codes for CASSYRGVTYEQYF.

The sample holds many counts of this clonotype. The chain joins TRBV12-3 or TRBV12-4 to TRBJ2-2; D is unclear. The CDR3 extends over 14 amino acids. The ends were cut back, 6 bases at V and 5 bases at J, with 13 bases in the middle. The CDR3 sequence is CASSTNARTGELFF. The CDR3 nucleotides read TGTGCCAGCAGCACGAATGCACGGACCGGGGAGCTGTTTTTT.

This clonotype was recorded at least ten times. The chain couples TRBV24-1 to TRBJ2-3; a possible D gene is TRBD1 (8 bases). V was shortened by 6 bases and J by 5 bases, with 20 bases between the two germline ends. The germline CDR1 and CDR2 sequences are KGHDR and SFDVKD. The CDR3 runs to 16 residues. The CDR3, as DNA: TGTGCCACCAGTAGTGGGCGGCGGGGGACAGGAGATACGCAGTATTTT. The encoded protein is CATSSGRRGTGDTQYF.

This clonotype was recorded a few times. As DNA, the CDR3 is TGTGCCAGCAGAAAAGACGTAAGCGTGGCGGGAGGCATTCAGTACTTC. It yields the protein CASRKDVSVAGGIQYF. The rearrangement joins TRBV6-5 to TRBJ2-4; 8 bases match TRBD2. This CDR3 contains 16 residues. Per germline, CDR1 MNHEY and CDR2 SVGAGI. Trimming removed 6 bases from V and 9 bases from J; junction bases left unmatched: 16.

This clonotype turned up a few times. The CDR3 region is CASRTGTSYEQYF. DNA for the CDR3: TGTGCCAGCAGAACCGGGACTAGCTACGAGCAGTACTTC. This sequence joins TRBV6-2 or TRBV6-3 and TRBJ2-7; 8 bases are a match to TRBD2. Germline V lookup: CDR1 MNHEY, CDR2 SVGEGT. After removal of 6 bases from V and 3 bases from J, the junction contained 4 bases not matched to a gene. The CDR3 is 13 residues long.

This clonotype came up many times. This chain links TRBV7-9 with TRBJ2-6; 8 nucleotides line up with TRBD1. CDR3 length: 15 residues. Unmatched junction bases numbered 2, after V lost 4 bases and J lost 3 bases. Germline loops: CDR1 SEHNR, CDR2 FQNEAQ (reference sequence). The CDR3 reads CASSWTGFGANVLTF. The CDR3 DNA reads as TGTGCCAGCAGCTGGACAGGGTTTGGGGCCAACGTCCTGACTTTC. The full variable domain, with the rest looked up from reference TRBV7-9 and TRBJ2-6, is DTGVSQNPRHKITKRGQNVTFRCDPISEHNRLYWYRQTLGQGPEFLTYFQNEAQLEKSRLLSDRFSAERPKGSFSTLEIQRTEQGDSAMYLCASSWTGFGANVLTFGAGSRLTVL.

This chain connects TRBV7-3 to TRBJ2-3; D might be TRBD2 (6 bases). There are 14 residues in the CDR3. From germline, CDR1 is SGHTA and CDR2 FQGTGA. Trimming pared 5 bases from V and 5 bases from J, leaving 14 bases between. For the CDR3, the DNA is TGTGCCAGCAGCCCAGTGGGCGGGGAAGATACGCAGTATTTT. It yields the protein CASSPVGGEDTQYF.